This TCR beta chain was recovered during a study of low-dose radiotherapy and immunotherapy resistance in tumors. Overall study: With fractions of 0.5 Gy given every 2 weeks, Cohort 1 accumulated a total of 6.5 Gy.

TRAV- and TRBV-specific primers were used for first-strand cDNA, which covered alpha and beta chains. Amplification, which lasted 15 to 20 PCR cycles, used a constant-region primer and V-primer adapter to amplify TCRs. One entry per CDR3 protein, called by TCRdb with MiXCR from the reads. The top ten hold around 6.3% of the sample, which has 65,000 to 95,000 distinct CDR3 sequences, approximately 20% seen once. The sample holds one count of this clonotype. A far larger clone is just one base off, so this is likely a read error. There are 15 residues in the CDR3. The V end was cut by 5 bases, the J end by 3 bases, with 14 bases between. The germline CDR1 and CDR2 sequences are MNHGY and SAAAGT. The sample's time point: before trial treatment. The donors' treatment consisted of nivolumab, ipilimumab, aspirin, low-dose cyclophosphamide and low-dose radiotherapy. Patients eligible had advanced solid tumors without tumor-infiltrating lymphocytes.

Sequences were derived from PBMCs, sampled before treatment. The clonotype comes from a male donor with prostate cancer. J is TRBJ1-5 and V is TRBV6-8; unclear D gene. CDR3 nucleotides: TGTGCCAGCAGTCAAGGTAGATGGGTCAATCAGCCCCAGCATTTT. This encodes CASSQGRWVNQPQHF.